The present T cell receptor (beta chain) was sequenced within a study of cytomegalovirus exposure and HLA in healthy donors (TCRdb year 2017). Notes on the research overall: In an earlier analysis of under 600 of the donors, approximately 300 Gb of sequence data and 100 million or so unique TCR beta sequences from some 170 million T cells were reported. To predict cytomegalovirus infection status, the study combined high-throughput TCR immunosequencing, statistical association of individual TCRs with disease status, and machine learning. The number of donors typed differed by locus, with about 629-640 for A, B, C, DRB1 and DQB1, roughly 520 for DQA1, nearly 610 for DPA1, and over 400 for DPB1. A later analysis re-examined previously published TCR beta repertoires from more than 600 donors and added high-resolution HLA genotyping to investigate patterns of TCR occurrence. All discovery cohort repertoires had been generated on a single sequencing platform. In the later analysis, no new phenotypic data were used to find candidate immune exposures; instead, reliance was placed on TCR beta sequences and their occurrence across donors. A later genetic analysis used genome-wide SNP genotypes for about 60% of the 666 donors, treating that subset as a discovery cohort. Class I and class II HLA loci were covered by the typing at four-digit resolution. The study aimed to test whether cataloging public T cell receptors could reveal signatures of past pathogen exposure. Of the roughly 420 genotyped donors, more than 75% were placed in the genetic ancestry cluster associated with self-reported Caucasian donors. In addition to the first cohort of about 650 subjects, a separate validation cohort of over 90 different subjects was used. Donor age, sex, ethnicity and CMV serostatus were compiled alongside the repertoire data. Roughly 5 DR-DQ haplotypes were handled as single units for association and clustering, since linkage in the cohort was strong. An early release that covered approximately 600 HLA-typed donors contained around 300 gigabases of sequencing data and 70 million to 100 million unique TCR sequences. Among roughly 400 genotyped donors of the cohort, an average of approximately 240,000 unique TCR beta nucleotide sequences was sequenced per donor, of which about 18% were non-productive. In an earlier analysis of roughly 600 of the donors, high-throughput TCR beta sequencing was used to judge whether each TCR beta V gene segment behaved as functional or pseudogenic. The study profiled the T cell repertoires of hundreds of subjects by immunosequencing and related them to cytomegalovirus serostatus. What the authors observed across the whole study: An earlier analysis of approximately 590 of the donors showed that most TCR beta V segments appeared in productive rearrangements either about 87% or about 30% of the time, which broadly matched IMGT annotations. In a later analysis, the rate of TCR association differed among HLA loci, with DRB1 alleles having the most associated TCRs and HLA-C alleles having the fewest. Some IMGT-functional V segments, including TRBV6-2 and TRBV6-3, could not be told apart with the 87-base-pair reads, so those segments were excluded. When HLA alleles, especially DR and DQ, strongly co-occurred, attributing TCR associations to individual alleles was difficult. In a later analysis, some 18,000 TCR beta sequences were associated with specific HLA alleles at a false discovery rate of 0.05. Compared with equally common non-associated chains, HLA-associated TCR beta chains in a later analysis were more clonally expanded and had lower generation probabilities. The study listed around 160 TCR beta chains as associated with cytomegalovirus. The earlier analysis of almost 600 of the donors excluded roughly 17 rarely observed V segments, including chromosome 9 orphons, because counts were too low. According to a later analysis, most CMV-associated TCR beta chains appeared to be HLA-restricted, and the HLA associations seemed to be driven largely by CMV exposure. A further reported finding was that TCR beta sequences accurately predicted the HLA-A and HLA-B alleles for most subjects in the first cohort. Roughly uniform sequencing depth across donors was assumed in presence/absence analyses, although this assumption may not hold. According to a later genetic analysis, donors in an Asian-associated ancestry cluster had fewer N-insertions in productive TCRs than the roughly 700-donor mean. While some public TCRs were present in many individuals, most TCR sequences turned up only very rarely across donors. The authors suggested that the approach could potentially be extended to other disease states and immunological phenotypes. An association between a missense DCLRE1C variant and V-gene and J-gene trimming of TCR beta chains was found in a later genetic analysis and replicated in an independent cohort. Because HLA typing was unavailable for some donors at each locus, only the typed subset was used in association tests. For the cohort, immune exposure information was limited to CMV serostatus. Several of the top co-occurrence clusters appeared to be linked to parvovirus B19, influenza, CMV and Epstein-Barr virus, according to a later analysis. The classifier was reported to diagnose cytomegalovirus status with high specificity and sensitivity in both the original and validation cohorts. A cluster of highly shared sequence variants was judged likely to be a technical artifact of the sequencing pipeline. Linkage disequilibrium might explain the correlated functional status among segregating V segments, but an unknown experimental factor could not be excluded. A few of the identified cytomegalovirus-associated TCR beta chains were confirmed in vitro to be specific for cytomegalovirus antigens. This cohort had only TCR beta chains sequenced, and the lack of alpha or paired-chain data limited which features could be detected.

The cohort comprised fewer than 750 healthy bone marrow donors. At the time of sampling, every cohort member was nominally healthy, though immune exposures that went unrecorded were likely present. The donor tested CMV seropositive and was one of the 289 seropositive cohort members. Every donor gave a peripheral blood sample, and the peripheral blood mononuclear cells from that sample were used for TCR beta sequencing. Genomic DNA was extracted from the blood cell samples with the Qiagen DNeasy Blood Extraction Kit. From cysteine to phenylalanine, the CDR3 is 14 amino acids long. Kept here is only the CDR3 DNA, which spans 42 bases and is read in frame from base 1. Reading the germline V gene (reference sequence) gives CDR1 SEHNR and CDR2 FQNEAQ. A word on this clone: There is no known antigen for this receptor. One end of the junction varies from germline; a read error may be responsible.

The method was the immunoSEQ multiplex PCR assay. For the multiplex PCR, a mixture combining 60 forward primers for TCR Vbeta segments and 13 reverse primers for TCR Jbeta segments was used. The CDR3 region of rearranged TCR beta genes was amplified from genomic DNA by a multiplex PCR assay. The Illumina HiSeq System was used to sequence the amplified TCR beta libraries as 87-base-pair reads. As for how the authors treated the data: A later analysis tallied tens of millions of unique TCR beta chains across the 660 or so repertoires, and approximately 12 million of those chains were shared by two or more donors. To remove PCR and sequencing errors, raw reads were error-corrected and collapsed into unique sequences using a nearest-neighbor algorithm that merged closely related sequences. To assign V, D and J gene segments, CDR3 sequences were aligned to IMGT reference sequences. For a sequence to be retained, a match of at least six nucleotides was required to both a V gene segment and a J gene segment. Rearrangements were classified as productive when the CDR3 lacked stop codons and remained in frame with V and J, and all other rearrangements were classified as non-productive. CDR3 was defined according to IMGT convention as the region running from the second conserved V-encoded cysteine to the conserved J-encoded phenylalanine. Sequences without an unambiguous match to a single V gene segment were excluded from the earlier analysis of approximately 600 of the donors. An earlier analysis of several hundred of the donors called V segments functional above 56.7% productive rearrangements and segregating when the between-donor standard deviation exceeded 5%. To diagnose cytomegalovirus status from the catalog of TCR beta chain sequences, a statistical classification framework was built. V and J gene assignment, in a later analysis, came from comparing TCR nucleotide sequences with IMGT/GENE-DB human TR gene sequences. Using the TCRdist pipeline, a later analysis assigned CDR3 sequences along with most-parsimonious VDJ recombination scenarios. In a later analysis, each TCR beta chain was defined by its CDR3 amino acid sequence together with its V-gene family, and reads without a unique V-gene family were excluded. To address suspected cross-contamination and a sequencing artifact, a later analysis removed under 600 highly shared, low-generation-probability nucleotide sequences. In a later analysis, a clonal expansion index was calculated for each public chain from normalized within-repertoire ranks of inferred template counts. In a later analysis, generation probabilities were computed using a VDJ recombination model fitted to out-of-frame rearrangements, and the results were checked against IGoR. A later analysis scored TCR-TCR, TCR-HLA and TCR-CMV co-occurrence with hypergeometric tests, applying a repertoire-size bias correction to TCR pairs. A later analysis estimated false discovery rates by permuting HLA or CMV assignments 20 times. A later analysis grouped co-occurring TCRs with DBSCAN, adding TCRdist sequence similarity when clustering within HLA-allele-positive subsets. Co-occurrence clustering excluded repertoires with fewer than 30,000 or more than 120,000 public chains, plus five with anomalous nucleotide sharing. TCRdb took this table from immuneACCESS and kept in-frame rearrangements with V and J called. Such tables lack part of the clones; where checked against another copy, unresolved V genes explain under half of the gap, and the rest is unexplained. Clone size and the V and J calls come from that table; the DNA yielded D and trimming. The sample table holds some 180,000 clones, of which about 77% were seen once. The leading ten clones occupy about 2.5% of the sample.

Source material: PBMCs. The V and J segments used are TRBV7-9 and TRBJ1-2; TRBD1 aligns with 10 central bases. The origin of this receptor is a woman between 25 and 40 years old in good health and CMV-seropositive. CDR3 sequence: CSSSFGQGGNGYTF. Read as DNA, the sequence is TGTTCCAGCAGCTTCGGACAGGGGGGTAATGGCTACACCTTC.